The 32 T cell receptor beta chains presented below share a single source sample, sequenced in a study of blood T cells in healthy people across ages (dated by TCRdb to 2013 to 2016). Library preparation was by 5' RACE. These reads were obtained on an Illumina HiSeq 2500. The second PCR ran for about 6 to 11 cycles and used a J-beta primer mix along with a sample-barcoded 5' primer. Starting from the raw public reads, TCRdb applied fastp trimming at Q25, assembled clones with MiXCR and retained in-frame beta chains. Entries that share a CDR3 protein sequence are merged under the most common genes and DNA. The sample contains more than 700,000 distinct CDR3 sequences, roughly 50% of them found a single time. Roughly 37% of the sample rests with the top ten. The sample consisted of blood. Receptors were obtained from a man older than 75 in good health.

This clonotype came up once. This chain joins TRBV27 and TRBJ2-1, with 11 bases matching TRBD2. This CDR3 has 14 amino acids. Germline V gene data show CDR1 as MNHEY and CDR2 as SMNVEV (reference sequence). J gave up 6 bases and V 9 bases, and 7 bases lay outside the gene matches. Here the CDR3 reads CASCRLAGSNEQFF. Written as DNA, the CDR3 is TGTGCCAGTTGCCGACTAGCGGGAAGCAATGAGCAGTTCTTC.

This clonotype was counted once. J is TRBJ1-1 and V is TRBV25-1; unclear D gene. Germline V gene data show CDR1 as MGHDK and CDR2 as SYGVNS. The CDR3 totals 15 residues. V lost 3 bases, J lost 3 bases, and 14 bases lay in between. CDR3 in amino acids: CASSDPRMGDTEAFF. As DNA, the CDR3 is TGTGCCAGCAGTGACCCCAGGATGGGCGACACTGAAGCTTTCTTT.

The CDR3 DNA reads as TGTGCCAGCAGTCCTAGGGCGGGTGGGACTAGCGCTTACAATGAGCAGTTCTTC. This gives the protein CASSPRAGGTSAYNEQFF. The V gene is TRBV12-3 or TRBV12-4, the J gene TRBJ2-1; 10 bases map to TRBD2. V lost 5 bases and J lost 4; bases outside the gene matches: 14. The CDR3 covers 18 residues.

With respect to this clonotype: At one end the junction does not follow the germline gene, possibly because of a read error. The gene calls are TRBV4-2 and TRBJ2-3, with D unclear. Germline V gene sequence: CDR1 LGHNA, CDR2 YNFKEQ. This CDR3 is 18 amino acids long. The CDR3 protein is CAGSQEGRRQDRTDTQYF. The CDR3 DNA reads as TGTGCCGGCAGCCAAGAAGGACGAAGGCAGGACCGCACAGATACGCAGTATTTT.

This chain connects TRBV2 to TRBJ2-7; D may match TRBD1 or TRBD2 (5 bases each). Germline V gives CDR1 SNHLY, CDR2 FYNNEI. This CDR3 spans 14 amino acids. Trimming left V 2 bases short and J 4 bases short, with 12 bases between. In nucleotides, the CDR3 is TGTGCCAGCAGTGAACGCAGGGACCTTTACGAGCAGTACTTC. It yields the protein CASSERRDLYEQYF.

The genes are TRBV20-1 and TRBJ2-3; D unresolved. Between the trimmed V and J ends, which lost 3 bases and 0 bases, there was a span of 13 bases. The V gene's germline CDR1 is DFQATT and CDR2 SNEGSKA (reference sequence). This CDR3 has 15 residues. Here the CDR3 reads CSASFLTRSTDTQYF. The CDR3 nucleotides are TGCAGTGCTAGCTTTCTAACCAGAAGCACAGATACGCAGTATTTT.

V and J are TRBV20-1 and TRBJ2-3; D unclear. Germline V CDR1 and CDR2: DFQATT, SNEGSKA (reference sequence). The CDR3 consists of 13 residues. The CDR3 is CRNGRPDTDTQYF. The CDR3 coding sequence is TGCAGGAACGGACGTCCCGACACAGATACGCAGTATTTT.

This clonotype has only a few counts. The V call is TRBV3-1, the J call TRBJ1-4; D may be TRBD1 (6 bases). This CDR3 has 15 amino acids. V lost 1 base and J lost 3, with 9 bases in between. Germline V gene sequence: CDR1 LGHDT, CDR2 YNNKEL (reference sequence). CDR3 DNA sequence: TGTGCCAGCAGCCAAGGGGACACCTCTAATGAAAAACTGTTTTTT. Its protein is CASSQGDTSNEKLFF.

The chain has TRBV7-6 and TRBJ2-5; D possibly corresponds to TRBD2 (6 bases). Germline V gives CDR1 SGHVS, CDR2 FNYEAQ. V was shortened by 0 bases and J by 1 base, with 9 bases between the two germline ends. The CDR3 loop spans 15 amino acids. CDR3 residues: CASSLAARGQETQYF. In nucleotides, the CDR3 is TGTGCCAGCAGCTTAGCGGCGCGGGGCCAAGAGACCCAGTACTTC.

This chain uses TRBV5-1 with TRBJ2-7, with a tentative D call TRBD1 (6 bases). CDR3 length equals 17 residues. V was trimmed by 0 bases and J by 1 base, leaving 17 bases between them. Germline lookup yields CDR1 SGHRS and CDR2 YFSETQ. CDR3 sequence reads: CASSLGIRDIASYEQYF. The CDR3, as DNA: TGCGCCAGCAGCTTGGGGATTCGGGACATCGCGTCCTACGAGCAGTACTTC.

This chain's CDR3 is CASSPRSSSAGETQFF. CDR3 nucleotide sequence: TGTGCCAGCAGCCCCCGTAGTAGTAGTGCCGGGGAGACCCAGTTCTTC. The V gene is TRBV9, the J gene TRBJ2-1; D perhaps matches TRBD2 (5 bases). The V gene's germline CDR1 is SGDLS and CDR2 YYNGEE. V lost 4 bases to trimming and J lost 13 bases, with 27 bases between them. This CDR3 spans 16 amino acids.

The genes are TRBV24-1 and TRBJ2-7, with D maybe TRBD1 (5 bases). The CDR3 is 15 residues long. Germline V gene lookup returns CDR1 KGHDR and CDR2 SFDVKD. Between the trimmed V and J ends, which lost 5 bases and 6 bases, there was a span of 19 bases. In nucleotides, the CDR3 is TGTGCCACCAGTGCCACGTATGGGGCCCAGATCGAGCAGTACTTC. It is translated as CATSATYGAQIEQYF.

This chain connects TRBV7-9 to TRBJ2-6; 8 positions agree with TRBD2. Germline lookup yields CDR1 SEHNR and CDR2 FQNEAQ (reference sequence). The CDR3 has 17 residues. V lost 5 bases and J lost 7; bases outside the gene matches: 13. DNA for the CDR3: TGTGCCAGCAGCCCGAGCGGGGGACCTTTAGGAGCCAACGTCCTGACTTTC. Its translation: CASSPSGGPLGANVLTF.

This chain uses TRBV20-1 with TRBJ2-7, with 7 positions matching TRBD1. This CDR3 contains 16 residues. The germline V gene has CDR1 DFQATT and CDR2 SNEGSKA (reference sequence). The V and J ends lost 0 bases and 0 bases, in that order; junction bases with no gene match: 8. The CDR3 DNA reads as TGCAGTGCTAGAGATCCCTGGGACAGAAGCTCCTACGAGCAGTACTTC. This codes for CSARDPWDRSSYEQYF.

This chain links TRBV27 with TRBJ2-5, with D unclear. There are 14 residues in the CDR3. Germline CDR1 and CDR2: MNHEY and SMNVEV (reference sequence). V dropped 4 bases and J dropped 11 bases, with 20 bases sitting between them. The CDR3 region is CASSSRLWGNEQYF. The CDR3 region has the DNA TGTGCCAGCAGTTCGAGACTCTGGGGTAATGAGCAGTACTTC.

The V and J genes are TRBV12-3 or TRBV12-4 and TRBJ2-5; D assignment may be TRBD1 or TRBD2 (5 bases each). The CDR3 loop spans 17 amino acids. V was shortened by 6 bases and J by 5 bases, with 25 bases between the two germline ends. The DNA for the CDR3 is TGTGCCAGCAGCGTAGGGCCCCCCGGGATTCCAGGGGAGACCCAGTACTTC. It yields the protein CASSVGPPGIPGETQYF.

This clonotype was recorded only once. The genes are TRBV9 and TRBJ2-7, with TRBD2 matching 10 bases. CDR3 length: 16 amino acids. With 4 bases clipped from V and 3 bases from J, the junction kept 10 bases outside the gene matches. Per the germline V gene, CDR1 is SGDLS and CDR2 is YYNGEE. The CDR3 DNA follows: TGTGCCAGCAGCCCTCCCGAGGCTAGCGGGAGCTACGAGCAGTACTTC. The encoded protein is CASSPPEASGSYEQYF.

The rearrangement uses TRBV29-1 and TRBJ2-1, with TRBD2 matching 7 bases. The V gene's germline CDR1 is SQVTM and CDR2 ANQGSEA. This CDR3 is built from 13 residues. V was pared by 5 bases and J by 8 bases, with 9 bases of the junction left unmatched. CDR3: CSVIRLAGYEQFF. CDR3 coding DNA: TGCAGCGTTATTCGACTAGCTGGTTATGAGCAGTTCTTC.

This clonotype appeared a few times. The chain combines TRBV12-3 or TRBV12-4 with TRBJ2-5; no clear D gene. This CDR3 contains 14 residues. Trimming removed 3 bases at V and 3 bases at J, with 11 bases between. CDR3 amino acids: CASSFFSWKETQYF. The CDR3 DNA reads as TGTGCCAGCAGTTTTTTTTCTTGGAAAGAGACCCAGTACTTC.

This clonotype turned up a few times. The chain carries TRBV10-3 and TRBJ2-7, with 7 nucleotides matching TRBD2. This CDR3 comprises 12 residues. V lost 6 bases and J lost 11; bases outside the gene matches: 10. Germline V lookup: CDR1 ENHRY, CDR2 SYGVKD. The CDR3, as DNA: TGTGCCATCAGCGGACGGGCGGGAGAGGAGTACTTC. This translates into CAISGRAGEEYF.

The rearrangement links TRBV20-1 to TRBJ2-5; D is ambiguous. Germline V gene data show CDR1 as DFQATT and CDR2 as SNEGSKA (reference sequence). The ends were cut back, 5 bases at V and 11 bases at J, with 21 bases in the middle. The CDR3 length is 13 residues. The CDR3 is CSASRPNQPQQYF. The CDR3 DNA reads TGCAGTGCTTCCCGACCCAATCAGCCCCAGCAGTACTTC.

The CDR3 sequence: CATSGTSGSSYNEQFF. Here the CDR3 DNA reads TGTGCCACCAGTGGGACTAGCGGGAGCTCCTACAATGAGCAGTTCTTC. The rearrangement links TRBV24-1 to TRBJ2-1, with 13 bases lining up with TRBD2. There are 16 residues in the CDR3. J was trimmed by 0 bases and V by 5 bases; bases with no gene match: 0. CDR1 and CDR2 from the germline V gene are KGHDR and SFDVKD.

V gene TRBV19 combines with J gene TRBJ1-2, with D unresolved. The ends were cut back, 5 bases at V and 8 bases at J, with 12 bases in the middle. The CDR3 length is 12 residues. Germline V gene lookup returns CDR1 LNHDA and CDR2 SQIVND (reference sequence). The CDR3 here is CASSAFLGGYTF. The CDR3 DNA follows: TGTGCCAGTAGTGCTTTCCTGGGGGGCTACACCTTC.

This clonotype was recorded a few times. The gene calls are TRBV7-3 and TRBJ2-5, with TRBD2 identical over 12 bases. The ends lost 1 base at V and 5 bases at J; junction bases unmatched: 5. The CDR3 has 16 amino acids. CDR1 and CDR2 (germline): SGHTA, FQGTGA. The DNA for the CDR3 is TGTGCCAGCAGCTTAAGATCGACTAGCGGGAGTGAGACCCAGTACTTC. Protein product: CASSLRSTSGSETQYF.

V is TRBV24-1 and J is TRBJ1-1; D not certain. CDR1 KGHDR and CDR2 SFDVKD come from the germline V gene. The V end was cut by 0 bases, the J end by 6 bases, with 7 bases between. The CDR3 is 13 residues long. CDR3 amino acids: CATSDLRSAEAFF. Here the CDR3 DNA reads TGTGCCACCAGTGATTTGCGGAGCGCTGAAGCTTTCTTT.

The rearrangement links TRBV5-1 to TRBJ1-4; TRBD1 agrees at 8 bases. From germline, CDR1 is SGHRS and CDR2 YFSETQ. The CDR3 runs 17 residues. V lost 4 bases and J lost 0; bases outside the gene matches: 8. CDR3 coding DNA: TGCGCCAGCAGCCAGACAGGGGTCTCTGCAACTAATGAAAAACTGTTTTTT. Protein: CASSQTGVSATNEKLFF.

This chain joins TRBV3-1 and TRBJ2-5; weak D call: TRBD2 (5 bases). The CDR3 has 16 residues. Germline-derived CDR1 and CDR2 are LGHDT and YNNKEL (reference sequence). V shed 1 base and J shed 2 bases, with 14 bases lying between them. CDR3 nucleotide sequence: TGTGCCAGCAGCCAAGGCCCCACCGGGGTACAAGAGACCCAGTACTTC. It encodes CASSQGPTGVQETQYF.

There are a few counts of this clonotype. The chain carries TRBV7-2 and TRBJ2-7; D may be TRBD1 (5 bases). V was pared by 1 base and J by 2 bases, with 12 bases between. Germline CDR1 is SGHTA and CDR2 is FQGNSA. The CDR3 is 15 amino acids. CDR3 loop: CASSLVGAMAYEQYF. As DNA, the CDR3 is TGTGCCAGCAGCTTAGTAGGGGCGATGGCCTACGAGCAGTACTTC.

The rearrangement uses TRBV9 and TRBJ2-3, with TRBD1 matching 9 bases. CDR1 is SGDLS, CDR2 YYNGEE, per germline. The CDR3 runs 14 residues. After removal of 4 bases from V and 4 bases from J, the junction contained 4 bases not matched to a gene. CDR3 residues: CASSTRQGADTQYF. DNA of the CDR3: TGTGCCAGCAGCACCCGACAGGGGGCAGATACGCAGTATTTT.

The gene calls are TRBV29-1 and TRBJ1-6, with TRBD1 as a possible D gene (5 bases). Trimming took off 0 bases at V and 7 bases at J, with 13 bases between the two ends. The CDR3 consists of 15 residues. The germline gives CDR1 SQVTM, CDR2 ANQGSEA. The CDR3 DNA sequence: TGCAGCGTTGAAGAGTTGGGGCAGGGAAATTCACCCCTCCACTTT. Its translation is CSVEELGQGNSPLHF.

With respect to this clonotype: Its ends do not fully match the called genes, so a read error is possible. V usage is TRBV7-6 and J usage is TRBJ1-2; D perhaps matches TRBD1 (5 bases). Germline CDR1 and CDR2: SGHVS and FNYEAQ. This CDR3 region has 16 residues. The CDR3 DNA sequence: TGTGCCGGCAGCTTAAATTTGGGGGGTTTTGGCTATGGCTACACCTTC. Protein: CAGSLNLGGFGYGYTF.

This clonotype has a handful of counts. The V and J genes are TRBV6-5 and TRBJ1-1; D not certain. Germline CDR1 and CDR2: MNHEY and SVGAGI. The V end lost 8 bases, the J end lost 0 bases, and 13 bases lay between the germline ends. CDR3 length equals 14 residues. This CDR3 reads CASRSPGMNTEAFF. The CDR3 coding sequence is TGTGCCAGCCGGAGCCCGGGGATGAACACTGAAGCTTTCTTT.